This TCR beta chain was obtained from a study of identical twins. This clonotype was detected a few times. Its antigen is undetermined. From germline, CDR1 is SGHDN and CDR2 FVKESK. V shed 3 bases, J shed 6 bases, and the junction held 8 bases outside the gene matches. The CDR3 consists of 15 residues. Study-wide points: There was more out-of-frame TCR alpha sharing in monozygotic twins than models estimated. Abundant cord blood beta clonotypes carried fewer insertions; memory repertoires showed none. Weaker excess twin sharing was seen among beta out-of-frame sequences.

A universal primer binding site was introduced by template switching. The final cDNA contained unique molecular identifiers. TCRdb re-analysed the 5' RACE reads in MiXCR, keeping a single row per CDR3 protein. The data contain a few hundred thousand distinct CDR3 sequences, over 11% of them singletons. The sample was also reused in another study, on yellow fever vaccine responses in identical twins.

The genes are TRBV14 and TRBJ2-3, with 8 bases that match TRBD2. The clonotype originates from a young woman in good health. Sequences were obtained from CD4+ T cells sorted from blood. For the CDR3, the DNA is TGTGCCAGCAGCCATGGGACTAGTCCCACCGATACGCAGTATTTT. Amino acids: CASSHGTSPTDTQYF.